This T cell receptor (beta chain) was sequenced for a study of cytomegalovirus exposure and HLA in healthy donors. On this clone: Its antigen is not known.

Study results and caveats: In a later analysis, compared with equally common non-associated chains, HLA-associated beta chains were more expanded. Most TCR beta V segments were productive about 90% or about 30% of the time in an earlier analysis.

Germline CDR1 and CDR2: SNHLY and FYNNEI. V shed 4 bases and J 5 bases; nucleotides not matched to a gene: 4. This CDR3 spans 14 amino acids. The study ran its PCR with 60 Vbeta and 13 Jbeta primers. The data were produced by immunoSEQ multiplex PCR, yet TCRdb's version contains in-frame clones alone and is incomplete. Among 130,000 to 150,000 clones listed, more than 70% were seen once. Sequencing input: PBMCs. The V gene is TRBV2, the J gene TRBJ2-1, with 8 bases fitting TRBD1. The TCR comes from a woman between 45 and 60 years old in good health and CMV-seronegative. CDR3 in DNA: TGTGCCAGCAGTGGGGACAGGCCAAACAATGAGCAGTTCTTC. This encodes CASSGDRPNNEQFF.